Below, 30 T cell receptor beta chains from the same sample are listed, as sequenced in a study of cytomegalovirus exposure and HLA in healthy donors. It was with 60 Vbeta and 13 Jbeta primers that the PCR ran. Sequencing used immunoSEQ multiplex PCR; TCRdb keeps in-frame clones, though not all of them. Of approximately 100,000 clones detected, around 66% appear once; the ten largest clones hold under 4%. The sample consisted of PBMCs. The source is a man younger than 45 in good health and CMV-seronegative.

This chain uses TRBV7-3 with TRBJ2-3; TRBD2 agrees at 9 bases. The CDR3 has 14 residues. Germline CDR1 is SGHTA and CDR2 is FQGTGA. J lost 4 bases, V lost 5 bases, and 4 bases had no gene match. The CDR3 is CASSQGLASDTQYF. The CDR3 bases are TGTGCCAGCAGCCAGGGACTAGCCTCAGATACGCAGTATTTT.

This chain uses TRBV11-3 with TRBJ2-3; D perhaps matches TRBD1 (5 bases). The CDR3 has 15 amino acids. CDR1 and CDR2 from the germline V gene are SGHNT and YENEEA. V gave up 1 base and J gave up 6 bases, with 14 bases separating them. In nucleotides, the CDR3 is TGTGCCAGCAGCTTAGGAGGCCTAGGGGTCGATACGCAGTATTTT. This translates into CASSLGGLGVDTQYF.

The CDR3 nucleotides are TGTGCCAGTAGTAACGAAGGGGATGGGGCCAACGTCCTGACTTTC. Translation: CASSNEGDGANVLTF. The V and J genes are TRBV19 and TRBJ2-6; D may be TRBD1 (5 bases). V lost 4 bases and J 3 bases, leaving 10 bases between the germline ends. This CDR3 has 15 amino acids. Germline values: CDR1 LNHDA, CDR2 SQIVND (reference sequence).

The CDR3 reads CASSVGASGSTDTQYF. The DNA of the CDR3 is TGTGCCAGCAGCGTAGGGGCTAGCGGGAGCACAGATACGCAGTATTTT. This sequence joins TRBV9 and TRBJ2-3, with 8 bases lining up with TRBD2. CDR1 SGDLS and CDR2 YYNGEE come from the germline V gene. J lost 0 bases, V lost 0 bases, and 3 bases had no gene match. This CDR3 is built from 16 residues.

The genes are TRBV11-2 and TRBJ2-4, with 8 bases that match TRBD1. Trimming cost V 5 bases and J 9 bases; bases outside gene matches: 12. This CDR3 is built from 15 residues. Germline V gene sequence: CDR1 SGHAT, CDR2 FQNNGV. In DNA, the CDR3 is TGTGCCAGCAGCGTCAGGACAGGGTCCCTTGGCATTCAGTACTTC. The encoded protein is CASSVRTGSLGIQYF.

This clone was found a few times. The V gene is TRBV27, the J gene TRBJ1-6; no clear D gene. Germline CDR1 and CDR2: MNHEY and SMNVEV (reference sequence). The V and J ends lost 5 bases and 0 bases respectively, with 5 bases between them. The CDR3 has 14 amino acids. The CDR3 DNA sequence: TGTGCCAGCAGTGGGAGCTCCTATAATTCACCCCTCCACTTT. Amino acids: CASSGSSYNSPLHF.

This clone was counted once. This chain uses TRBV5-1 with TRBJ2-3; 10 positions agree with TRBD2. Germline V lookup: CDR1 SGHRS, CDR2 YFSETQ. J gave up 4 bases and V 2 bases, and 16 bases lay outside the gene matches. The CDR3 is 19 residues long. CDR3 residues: CASSFLIPAVAGGPDTQYF. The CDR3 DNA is TGCGCCAGCAGCTTTCTCATACCGGCAGTAGCGGGGGGCCCAGATACGCAGTATTTT.

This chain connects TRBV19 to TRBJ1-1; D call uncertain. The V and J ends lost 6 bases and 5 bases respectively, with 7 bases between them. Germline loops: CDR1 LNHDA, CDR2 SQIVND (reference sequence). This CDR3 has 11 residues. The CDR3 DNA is TGTGCCAGTAGGAGATGGACTGAAGCTTTCTTT. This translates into CASRRWTEAFF.

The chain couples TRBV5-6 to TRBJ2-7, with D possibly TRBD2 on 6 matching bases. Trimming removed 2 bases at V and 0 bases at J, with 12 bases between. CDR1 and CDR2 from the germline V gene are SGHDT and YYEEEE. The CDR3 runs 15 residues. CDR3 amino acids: CASSLGLANSYEQYF. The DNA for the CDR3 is TGTGCCAGCAGCTTAGGGCTAGCGAACTCCTACGAGCAGTACTTC.

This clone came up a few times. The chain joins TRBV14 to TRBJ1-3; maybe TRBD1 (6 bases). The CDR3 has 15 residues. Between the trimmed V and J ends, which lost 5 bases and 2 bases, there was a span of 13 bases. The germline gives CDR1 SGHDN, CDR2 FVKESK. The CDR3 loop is CASSSQGLAGNTIYF. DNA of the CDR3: TGTGCCAGCAGCTCGCAGGGGCTGGCTGGAAACACCATATATTTT.

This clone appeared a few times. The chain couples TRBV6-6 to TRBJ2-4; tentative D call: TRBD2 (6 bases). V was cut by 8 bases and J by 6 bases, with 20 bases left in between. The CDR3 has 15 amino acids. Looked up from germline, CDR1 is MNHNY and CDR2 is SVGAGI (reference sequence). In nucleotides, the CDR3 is TGTGCCAGCTCAATTTTTGCGATCGGGGGAAACATTCAGTACTTC. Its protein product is CASSIFAIGGNIQYF.

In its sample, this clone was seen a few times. The CDR3 nucleotides read TGTGCCAGTAGTATAGGTTGGACAACTCGGACTAATGAAAAACTGTTTTTT. This gives the protein CASSIGWTTRTNEKLFF. The chain links TRBV19 to TRBJ1-4; D possibly corresponds to TRBD1 (5 bases). With 1 base removed from V and 2 bases from J, the gap between germline ends came to 14 bases. Germline values: CDR1 LNHDA, CDR2 SQIVND (reference sequence). The CDR3 is 17 amino acids.

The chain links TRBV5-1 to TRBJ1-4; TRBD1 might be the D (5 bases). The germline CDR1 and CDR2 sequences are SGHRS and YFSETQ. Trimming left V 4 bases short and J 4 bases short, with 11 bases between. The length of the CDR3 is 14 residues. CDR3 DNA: TGCGCCAGCAGCCAGAATAGGGGTAATGAAAAACTGTTTTTT. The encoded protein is CASSQNRGNEKLFF.

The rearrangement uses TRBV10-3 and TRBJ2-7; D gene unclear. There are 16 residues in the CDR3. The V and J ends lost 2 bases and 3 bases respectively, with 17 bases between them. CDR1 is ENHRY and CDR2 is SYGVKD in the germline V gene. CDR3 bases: TGTGCCATCAGTGAGACCCTAGAGCCCCGCCTCTACGAGCAGTACTTC. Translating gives CAISETLEPRLYEQYF.

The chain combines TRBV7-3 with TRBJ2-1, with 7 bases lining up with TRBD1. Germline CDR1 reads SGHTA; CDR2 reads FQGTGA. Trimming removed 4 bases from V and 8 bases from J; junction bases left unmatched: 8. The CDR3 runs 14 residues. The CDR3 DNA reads TGTGCCAGCAGCTCCGTAGACAGGGCCGATGAGCAGTTCTTC. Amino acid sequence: CASSSVDRADEQFF.

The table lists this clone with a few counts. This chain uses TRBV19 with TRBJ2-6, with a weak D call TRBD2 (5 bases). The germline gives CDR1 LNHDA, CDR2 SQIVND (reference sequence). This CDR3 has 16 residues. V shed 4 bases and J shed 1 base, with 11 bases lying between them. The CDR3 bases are TGTGCCAGTAGTAATGGAGAGGGATCTGGGGCCAACGTCCTGACTTTC. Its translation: CASSNGEGSGANVLTF.

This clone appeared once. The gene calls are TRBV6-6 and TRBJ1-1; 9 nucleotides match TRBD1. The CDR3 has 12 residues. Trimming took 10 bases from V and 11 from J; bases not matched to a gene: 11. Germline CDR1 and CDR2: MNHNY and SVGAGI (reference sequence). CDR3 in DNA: TGTGCCACGCGGGACAGGGAATACAAGGCTTTCTTT. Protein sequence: CATRDREYKAFF.

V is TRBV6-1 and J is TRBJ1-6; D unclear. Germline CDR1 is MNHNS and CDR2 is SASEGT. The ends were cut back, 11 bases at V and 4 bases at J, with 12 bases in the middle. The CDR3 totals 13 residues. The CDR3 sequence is CAAVGGYNSPLHF. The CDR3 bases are TGTGCCGCCGTCGGAGGATATAATTCACCCCTCCACTTT.

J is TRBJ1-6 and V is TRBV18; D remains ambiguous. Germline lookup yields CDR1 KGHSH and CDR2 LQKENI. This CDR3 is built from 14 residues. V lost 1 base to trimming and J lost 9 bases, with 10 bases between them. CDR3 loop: CASSPQSPSSPLHF. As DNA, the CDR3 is TGTGCCAGCTCACCACAGAGCCCATCTTCACCCCTCCACTTT. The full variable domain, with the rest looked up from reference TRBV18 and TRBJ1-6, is NAGVMQNPRHLVRRRGQEARLRCSPMKGHSHVYWYRQLPEEGLKFMVYLQKENIIDESGMPKERFSAEFPKEGPSILRIQQVVRGDSAAYFCASSPQSPSSPLHFGNGTRLTVT.

CDR3 nucleotides: TGTGCCAGCAGTTACTCATCGGGATTGGGGTCCTACGAGCAGTACTTC. This sequence encodes CASSYSSGLGSYEQYF. The chain employs TRBV6-6 and TRBJ2-5, with D perhaps TRBD2 (5 bases). The J call is doubtful: the DNA matches TRBJ2-7 better. Germline V gene lookup returns CDR1 MNHNY and CDR2 SVGAGI (reference sequence). CDR3 length: 16 amino acids.

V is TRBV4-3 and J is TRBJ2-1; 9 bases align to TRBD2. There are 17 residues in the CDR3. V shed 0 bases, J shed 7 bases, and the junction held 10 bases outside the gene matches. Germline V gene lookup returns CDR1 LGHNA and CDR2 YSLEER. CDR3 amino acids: CASSQEGRGGGRNEQFF. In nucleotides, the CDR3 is TGCGCCAGCAGCCAAGAAGGTCGCGGGGGGGGCCGGAATGAGCAGTTCTTC.

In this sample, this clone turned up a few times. CDR3 in DNA: TGTGCCAGCAGTGGACAGGGAAGCTCCTACGAGCAGTACTTC. This encodes CASSGQGSSYEQYF. The rearrangement links TRBV6-5 to TRBJ2-7; 8 bases agree with TRBD1. The CDR3 covers 14 residues. V lost 5 bases and J lost 0; bases outside the gene matches: 3. Germline V CDR1 and CDR2: MNHEY, SVGAGI.

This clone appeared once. The CDR3 DNA reads TGCGCCAGCAGCTTTGTTGGCCTCGTGGCAGATACGCAGTATTTT. Translating it yields CASSFVGLVADTQYF. The V call is TRBV5-1, the J call TRBJ2-3; D is unclear. Germline V gene data show CDR1 as SGHRS and CDR2 as YFSETQ. The CDR3 has 15 amino acids. Trimming stripped 2 bases from V and 4 bases from J, with 14 bases between. The full variable domain, rest sourced from reference TRBV5-1 and TRBJ2-3, is KAGVTQTPRYLIKTRGQQVTLSCSPISGHRSVSWYQQTPGQGLQFLFEYFSETQRNKGNFPGRFSGRQFSNSRSEMNVSTLELGDSALYLCASSFVGLVADTQYFGPGTRLTVL.

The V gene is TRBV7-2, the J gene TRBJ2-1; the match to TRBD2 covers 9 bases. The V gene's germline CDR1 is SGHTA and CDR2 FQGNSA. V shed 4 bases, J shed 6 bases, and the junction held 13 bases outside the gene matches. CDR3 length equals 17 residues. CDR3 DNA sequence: TGTGCCAGCAGCTCCCGACCGGGACTAGCCCCCGGCAATGAGCAGTTCTTC. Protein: CASSSRPGLAPGNEQFF.

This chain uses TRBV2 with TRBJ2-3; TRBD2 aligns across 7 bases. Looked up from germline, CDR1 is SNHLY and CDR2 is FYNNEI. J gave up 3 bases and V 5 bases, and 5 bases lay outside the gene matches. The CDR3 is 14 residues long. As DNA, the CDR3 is TGTGCCAGCAGTTCCAGGGAGGGGACAGATACGCAGTATTTT. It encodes CASSSREGTDTQYF.

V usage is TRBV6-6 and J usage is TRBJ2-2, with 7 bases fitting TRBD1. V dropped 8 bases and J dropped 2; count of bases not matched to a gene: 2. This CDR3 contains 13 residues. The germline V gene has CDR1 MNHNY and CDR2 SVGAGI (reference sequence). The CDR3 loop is CASGTANTGELFF. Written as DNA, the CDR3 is TGTGCCAGCGGGACAGCAAACACCGGGGAGCTGTTTTTT.

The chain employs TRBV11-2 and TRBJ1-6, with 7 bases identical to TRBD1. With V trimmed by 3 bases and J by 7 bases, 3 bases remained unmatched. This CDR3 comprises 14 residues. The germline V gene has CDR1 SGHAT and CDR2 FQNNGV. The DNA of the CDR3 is TGTGCCAGCAGCTTTCCAGGGGGGAATTCACCCCTCCACTTT. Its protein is CASSFPGGNSPLHF.

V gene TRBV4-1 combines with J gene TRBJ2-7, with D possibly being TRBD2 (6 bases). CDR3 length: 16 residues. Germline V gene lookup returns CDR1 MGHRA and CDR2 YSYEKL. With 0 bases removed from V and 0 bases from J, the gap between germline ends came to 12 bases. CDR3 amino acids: CASSQEVGLNSYEQYF. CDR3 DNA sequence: TGCGCCAGCAGCCAAGAGGTGGGACTCAACTCCTACGAGCAGTACTTC.

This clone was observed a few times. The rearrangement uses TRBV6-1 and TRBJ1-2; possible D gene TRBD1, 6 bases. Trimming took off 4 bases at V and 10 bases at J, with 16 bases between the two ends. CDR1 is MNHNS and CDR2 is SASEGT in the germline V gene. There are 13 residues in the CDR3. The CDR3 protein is CASSARLGGVYTF. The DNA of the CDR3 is TGTGCCAGCAGTGCTCGGTTAGGGGGGGTCTACACCTTC.

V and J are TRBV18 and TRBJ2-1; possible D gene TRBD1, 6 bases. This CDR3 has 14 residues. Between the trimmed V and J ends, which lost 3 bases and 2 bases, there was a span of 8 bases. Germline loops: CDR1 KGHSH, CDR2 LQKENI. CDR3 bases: TGTGCCAGCTCACCGGGGACAACCTACAATGAGCAGTTCTTC. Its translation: CASSPGTTYNEQFF.